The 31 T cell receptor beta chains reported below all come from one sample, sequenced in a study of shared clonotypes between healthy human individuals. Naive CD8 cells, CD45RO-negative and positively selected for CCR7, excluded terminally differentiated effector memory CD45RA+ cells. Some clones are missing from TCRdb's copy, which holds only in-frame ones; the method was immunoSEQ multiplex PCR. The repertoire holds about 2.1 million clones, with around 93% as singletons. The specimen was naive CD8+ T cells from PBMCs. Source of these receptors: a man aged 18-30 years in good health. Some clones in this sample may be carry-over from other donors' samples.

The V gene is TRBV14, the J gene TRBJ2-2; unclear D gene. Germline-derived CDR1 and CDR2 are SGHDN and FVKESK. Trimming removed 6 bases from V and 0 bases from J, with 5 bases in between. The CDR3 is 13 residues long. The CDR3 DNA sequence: TGTGCCAGCAGAGGATCGAACACCGGGGAGCTGTTTTTT. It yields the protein CASRGSNTGELFF.

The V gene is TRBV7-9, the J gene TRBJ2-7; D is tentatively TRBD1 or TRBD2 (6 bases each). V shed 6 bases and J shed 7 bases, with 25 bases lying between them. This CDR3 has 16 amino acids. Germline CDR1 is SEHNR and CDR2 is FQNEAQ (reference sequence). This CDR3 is CASSPPGGVGVLEQYF. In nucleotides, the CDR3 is TGTGCCAGCAGTCCCCCCGGGGGCGTTGGGGTTTTGGAGCAGTACTTC.

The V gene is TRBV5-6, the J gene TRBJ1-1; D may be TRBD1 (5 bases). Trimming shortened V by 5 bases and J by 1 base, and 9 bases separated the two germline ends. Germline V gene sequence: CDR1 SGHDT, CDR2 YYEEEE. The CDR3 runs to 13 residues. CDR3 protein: CASSMTANTEAFF. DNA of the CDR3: TGTGCCAGCAGTATGACAGCGAACACTGAAGCTTTCTTT. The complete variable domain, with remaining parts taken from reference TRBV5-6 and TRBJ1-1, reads DAGVTQSPTHLIKTRGQQVTLRCSPKSGHDTVSWYQQALGQGPQFIFQYYEEEERQRGNFPDRFSGHQFPNYSSELNVNALLLGDSALYLCASSMTANTEAFFGQGTRLTVV.

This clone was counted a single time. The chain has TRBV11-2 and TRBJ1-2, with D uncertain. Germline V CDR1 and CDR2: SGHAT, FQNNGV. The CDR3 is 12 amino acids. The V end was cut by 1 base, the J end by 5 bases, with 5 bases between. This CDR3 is CASSLARYGYTF. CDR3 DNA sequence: TGTGCCAGCAGCTTAGCCAGATATGGCTACACCTTC.

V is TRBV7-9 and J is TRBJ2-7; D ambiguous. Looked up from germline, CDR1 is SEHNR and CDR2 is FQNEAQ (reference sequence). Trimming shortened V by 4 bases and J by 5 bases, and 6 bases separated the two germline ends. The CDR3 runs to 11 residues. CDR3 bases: TGTGCCAGCAGCTCACAGCACGAGCAGTACTTC. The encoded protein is CASSSQHEQYF.

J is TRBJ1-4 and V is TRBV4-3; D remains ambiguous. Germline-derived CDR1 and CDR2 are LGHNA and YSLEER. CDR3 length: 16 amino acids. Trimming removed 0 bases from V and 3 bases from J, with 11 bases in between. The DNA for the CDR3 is TGCGCCAGCAGCCAAGACCGGGGTTCGGCTAATGAAAAACTGTTTTTT. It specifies CASSQDRGSANEKLFF.

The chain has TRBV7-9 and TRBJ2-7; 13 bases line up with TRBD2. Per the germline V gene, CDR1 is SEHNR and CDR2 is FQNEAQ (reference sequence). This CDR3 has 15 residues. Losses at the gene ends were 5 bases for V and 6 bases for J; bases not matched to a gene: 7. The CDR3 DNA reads TGTGCCAGCAGCCAAGGACTAGCGGGAGTCGGCGAGCAGTACTTC. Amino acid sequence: CASSQGLAGVGEQYF.

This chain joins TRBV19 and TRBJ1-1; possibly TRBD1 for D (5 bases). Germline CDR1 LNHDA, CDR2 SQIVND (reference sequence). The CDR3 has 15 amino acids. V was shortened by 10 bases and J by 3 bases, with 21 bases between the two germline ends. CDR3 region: CATQSPGPIDTEAFF. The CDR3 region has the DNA TGTGCCACTCAATCACCGGGACCCATTGACACTGAAGCTTTCTTT.

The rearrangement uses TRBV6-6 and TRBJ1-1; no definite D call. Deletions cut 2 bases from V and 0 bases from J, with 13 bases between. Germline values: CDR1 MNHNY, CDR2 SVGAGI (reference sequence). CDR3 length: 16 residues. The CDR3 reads CASSYERNHMNTEAFF. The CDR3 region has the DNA TGTGCCAGCAGTTACGAAAGGAACCACATGAACACTGAAGCTTTCTTT.

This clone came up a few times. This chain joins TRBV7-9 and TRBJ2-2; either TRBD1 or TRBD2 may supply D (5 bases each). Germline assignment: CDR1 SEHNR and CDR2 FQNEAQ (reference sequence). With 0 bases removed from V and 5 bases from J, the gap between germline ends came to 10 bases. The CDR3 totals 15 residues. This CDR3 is CASSLAVGATGELFF. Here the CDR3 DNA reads TGTGCCAGCAGCTTAGCGGTCGGGGCGACCGGGGAGCTGTTTTTT. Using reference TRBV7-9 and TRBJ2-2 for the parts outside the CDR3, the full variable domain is DTGVSQNPRHKITKRGQNVTFRCDPISEHNRLYWYRQTLGQGPEFLTYFQNEAQLEKSRLLSDRFSAERPKGSFSTLEIQRTEQGDSAMYLCASSLAVGATGELFFGEGSRLTVL.

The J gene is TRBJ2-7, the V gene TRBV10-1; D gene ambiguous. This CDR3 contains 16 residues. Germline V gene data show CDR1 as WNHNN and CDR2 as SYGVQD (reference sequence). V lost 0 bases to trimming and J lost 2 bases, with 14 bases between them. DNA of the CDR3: TGCGCCAGCAGTGAGTCTGGCACAGCAAGAGCCTACGAGCAGTACTTC. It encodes CASSESGTARAYEQYF.

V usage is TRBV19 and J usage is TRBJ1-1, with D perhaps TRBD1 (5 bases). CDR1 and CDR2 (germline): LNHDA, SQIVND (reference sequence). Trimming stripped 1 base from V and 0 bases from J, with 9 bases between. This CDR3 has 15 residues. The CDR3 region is CASSIVRGLNTEAFF. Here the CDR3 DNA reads TGTGCCAGTAGTATAGTCCGGGGACTGAACACTGAAGCTTTCTTT.

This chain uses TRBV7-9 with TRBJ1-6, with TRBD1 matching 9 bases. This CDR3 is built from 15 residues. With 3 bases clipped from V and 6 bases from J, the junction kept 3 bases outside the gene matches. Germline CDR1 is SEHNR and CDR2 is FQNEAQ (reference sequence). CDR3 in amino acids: CASSLDRGPNSPLHF. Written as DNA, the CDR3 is TGTGCCAGCAGCTTGGACAGGGGTCCTAATTCACCCCTCCACTTT.

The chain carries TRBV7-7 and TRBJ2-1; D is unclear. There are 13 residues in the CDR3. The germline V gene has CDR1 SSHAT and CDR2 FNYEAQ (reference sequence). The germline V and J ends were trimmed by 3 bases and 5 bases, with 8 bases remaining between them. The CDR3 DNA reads TGTGCCAGCAGCTTCGGACCGAACAATGAGCAGTTCTTC. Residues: CASSFGPNNEQFF. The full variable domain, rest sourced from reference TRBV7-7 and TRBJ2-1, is GAGVSQSPRYKVTKRGQDVTLRCDPISSHATLYWYQQALGQGPEFLTYFNYEAQPDKSGLPSDRFSAERPEGSISTLTIQRTEQRDSAMYRCASSFGPNNEQFFGPGTRLTVL.

The CDR3 coding sequence is TGTGCCAGCAGCTTAGGCGTTGTCGGAAAGCTAGGGGAGCAGTTCTTC. As protein: CASSLGVVGKLGEQFF. The chain joins TRBV7-2 to TRBJ2-1, with D hard to call. The CDR3 extends over 16 amino acids. In germline, CDR1 is SGHTA, CDR2 FQGNSA. V lost 1 base and J 10 bases, leaving 20 bases between the germline ends.

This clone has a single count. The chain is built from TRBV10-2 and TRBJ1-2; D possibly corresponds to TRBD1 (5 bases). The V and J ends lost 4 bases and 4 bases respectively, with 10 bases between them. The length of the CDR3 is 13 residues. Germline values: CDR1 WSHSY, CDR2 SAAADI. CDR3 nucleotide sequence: TGCGCCAGCAGTGCGAACAGGCTCTATGGCTACACCTTC. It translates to CASSANRLYGYTF.

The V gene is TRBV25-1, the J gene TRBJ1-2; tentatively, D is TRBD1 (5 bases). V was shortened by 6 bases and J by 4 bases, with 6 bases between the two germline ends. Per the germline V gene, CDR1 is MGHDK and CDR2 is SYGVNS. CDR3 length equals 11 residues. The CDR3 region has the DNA TGTGCCAGCAGGGACATCTATGGCTACACCTTC. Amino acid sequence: CASRDIYGYTF.

As DNA, the CDR3 is TGTGCCAGCAGTCCCCAAGGGCCTGTCTCTGGAAACACCATATATTTT. This translates into CASSPQGPVSGNTIYF. This chain links TRBV28 with TRBJ1-3; the D is unclear. The CDR3 extends over 16 amino acids. Germline CDR1 MDHEN, CDR2 SYDVKM. Trimming stripped 5 bases from V and 0 bases from J, with 14 bases between.

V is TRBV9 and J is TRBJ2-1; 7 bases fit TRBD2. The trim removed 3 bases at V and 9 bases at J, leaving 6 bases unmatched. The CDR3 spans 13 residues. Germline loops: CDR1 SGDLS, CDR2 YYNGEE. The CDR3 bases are TGTGCCAGCAGCGCCGGAGGGGAGGGTGAGCAGTTCTTC. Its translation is CASSAGGEGEQFF. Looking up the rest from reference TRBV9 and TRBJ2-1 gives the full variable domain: DSGVTQTPKHLITATGQRVTLRCSPRSGDLSVYWYQQSLDQGLQFLIQYYNGEERAKGNILERFSAQQFPDLHSELNLSSLELGDSALYFCASSAGGEGEQFFGPGTRLTVL.

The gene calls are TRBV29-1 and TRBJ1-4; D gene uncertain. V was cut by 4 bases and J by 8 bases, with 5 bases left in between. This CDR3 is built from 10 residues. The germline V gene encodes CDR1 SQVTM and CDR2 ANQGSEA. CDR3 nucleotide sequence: TGCAGCGTTGTAGGAGAAAAACTGTTTTTT. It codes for CSVVGEKLFF. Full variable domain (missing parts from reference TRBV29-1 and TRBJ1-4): SAVISQKPSRDICQRGTSLTIQCQVDSQVTMMFWYRQQPGQSLTLIATANQGSEATYESGFVIDKFPISRPNLTFSTLTVSNMSPEDSSIYLCSVVGEKLFFGSGTQLSVL.

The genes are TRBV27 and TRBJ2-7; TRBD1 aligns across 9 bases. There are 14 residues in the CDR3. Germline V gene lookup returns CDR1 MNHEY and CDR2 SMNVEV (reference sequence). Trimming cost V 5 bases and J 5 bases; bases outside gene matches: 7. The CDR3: CASSRRTGDNEQYF. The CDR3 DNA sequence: TGTGCCAGCAGTCGGCGGACAGGGGACAACGAGCAGTACTTC.

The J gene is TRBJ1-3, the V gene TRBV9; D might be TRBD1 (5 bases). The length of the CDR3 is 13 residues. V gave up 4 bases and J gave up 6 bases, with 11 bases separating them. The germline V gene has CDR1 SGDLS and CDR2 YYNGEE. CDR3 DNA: TGTGCCAGCAGCCCAGACAGAACAAACACCATATATTTT. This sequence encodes CASSPDRTNTIYF.

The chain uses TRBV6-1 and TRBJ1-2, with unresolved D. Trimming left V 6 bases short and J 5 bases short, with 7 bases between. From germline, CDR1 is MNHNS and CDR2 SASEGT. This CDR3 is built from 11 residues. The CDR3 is CASSPPYGYTF. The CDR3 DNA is TGTGCCAGCAGCCCGCCTTATGGCTACACCTTC.

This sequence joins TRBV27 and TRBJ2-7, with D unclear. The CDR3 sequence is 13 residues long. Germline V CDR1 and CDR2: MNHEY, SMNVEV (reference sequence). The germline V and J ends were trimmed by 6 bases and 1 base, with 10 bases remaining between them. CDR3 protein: CASREMGSYEQYF. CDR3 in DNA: TGTGCCAGCAGGGAGATGGGGTCCTACGAGCAGTACTTC.

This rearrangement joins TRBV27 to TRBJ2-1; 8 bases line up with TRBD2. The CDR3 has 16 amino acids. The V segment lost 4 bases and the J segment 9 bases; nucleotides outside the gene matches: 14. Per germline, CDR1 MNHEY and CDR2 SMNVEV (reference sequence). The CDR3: CASSSSGGPRGFEQFF. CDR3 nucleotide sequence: TGTGCCAGCAGTTCCAGCGGGGGACCGCGCGGCTTTGAGCAGTTCTTC.

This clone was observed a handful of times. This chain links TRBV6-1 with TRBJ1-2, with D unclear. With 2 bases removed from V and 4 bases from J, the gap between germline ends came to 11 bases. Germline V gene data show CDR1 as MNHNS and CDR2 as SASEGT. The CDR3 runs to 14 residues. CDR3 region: CASSEWEGIYGYTF. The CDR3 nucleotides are TGTGCCAGCAGTGAATGGGAGGGAATCTATGGCTACACCTTC.

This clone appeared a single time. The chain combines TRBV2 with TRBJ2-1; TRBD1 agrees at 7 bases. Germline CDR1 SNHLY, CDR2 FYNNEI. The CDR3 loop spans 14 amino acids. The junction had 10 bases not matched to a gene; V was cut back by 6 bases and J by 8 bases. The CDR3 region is CASSTPGQRDEQFF. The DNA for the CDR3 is TGTGCCAGCAGCACACCGGGACAGAGAGATGAGCAGTTCTTC.

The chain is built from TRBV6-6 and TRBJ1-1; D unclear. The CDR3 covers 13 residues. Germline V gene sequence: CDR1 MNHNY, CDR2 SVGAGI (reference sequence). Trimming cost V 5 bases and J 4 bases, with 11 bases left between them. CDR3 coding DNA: TGTGCCAGCAGTCCTGTCGGTGGCACTGAAGCTTTCTTT. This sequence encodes CASSPVGGTEAFF.

The CDR3, as DNA: TGTGCCAGCAGCCGGCCCCGCGGGAATACGCAGTATTTT. Its protein product is CASSRPRGNTQYF. This chain links TRBV7-9 with TRBJ2-3, with D perhaps TRBD2 (6 bases). The CDR3 is made up of 13 amino acids. Germline CDR1 SEHNR, CDR2 FQNEAQ (reference sequence). With 5 bases removed from V and 7 bases from J, the gap between germline ends came to 13 bases.

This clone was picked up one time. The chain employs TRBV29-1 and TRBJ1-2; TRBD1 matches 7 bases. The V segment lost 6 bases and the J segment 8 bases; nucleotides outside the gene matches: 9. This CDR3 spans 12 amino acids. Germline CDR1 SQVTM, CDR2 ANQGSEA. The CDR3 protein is CSVLGGPGGYTF. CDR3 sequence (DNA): TGCAGCGTCCTAGGGGGCCCGGGGGGCTACACCTTC.

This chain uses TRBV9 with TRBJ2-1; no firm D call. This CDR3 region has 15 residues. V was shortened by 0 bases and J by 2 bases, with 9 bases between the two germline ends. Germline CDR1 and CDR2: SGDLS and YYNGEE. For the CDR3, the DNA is TGTGCCAGCAGCGTAGAGGCCTCCCCCTACAATGAGCAGTTCTTC. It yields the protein CASSVEASPYNEQFF. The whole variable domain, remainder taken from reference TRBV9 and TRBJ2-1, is DSGVTQTPKHLITATGQRVTLRCSPRSGDLSVYWYQQSLDQGLQFLIQYYNGEERAKGNILERFSAQQFPDLHSELNLSSLELGDSALYFCASSVEASPYNEQFFGPGTRLTVL.